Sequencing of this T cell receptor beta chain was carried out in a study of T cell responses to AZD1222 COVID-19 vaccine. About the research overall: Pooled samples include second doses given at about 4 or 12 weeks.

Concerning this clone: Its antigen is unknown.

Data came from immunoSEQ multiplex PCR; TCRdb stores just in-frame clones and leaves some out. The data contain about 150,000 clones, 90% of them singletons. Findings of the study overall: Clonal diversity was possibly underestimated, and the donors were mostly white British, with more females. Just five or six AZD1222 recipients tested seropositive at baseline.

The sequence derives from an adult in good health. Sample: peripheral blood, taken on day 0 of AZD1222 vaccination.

CDR3 coding DNA: TGCGCCAGCAGCCAAGGGGACAGGGCTAATGAGCAGTTCTTC. Protein product: CASSQGDRANEQFF. The chain employs TRBV4-1 and TRBJ2-1, with 9 bases that match TRBD1. The CDR3 sequence is 14 residues long. CDR1 is MGHRA and CDR2 is YSYEKL in the germline V gene. V lost 1 base and J lost 7; bases outside the gene matches: 2.